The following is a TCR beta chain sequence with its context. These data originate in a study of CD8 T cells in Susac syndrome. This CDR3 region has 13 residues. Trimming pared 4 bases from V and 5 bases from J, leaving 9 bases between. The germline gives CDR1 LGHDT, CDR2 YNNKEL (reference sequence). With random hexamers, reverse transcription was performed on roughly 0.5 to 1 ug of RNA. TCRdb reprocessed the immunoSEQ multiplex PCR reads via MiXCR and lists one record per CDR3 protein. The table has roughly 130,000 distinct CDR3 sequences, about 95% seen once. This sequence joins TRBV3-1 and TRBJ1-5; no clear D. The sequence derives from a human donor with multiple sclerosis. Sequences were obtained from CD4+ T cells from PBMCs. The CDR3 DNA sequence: TGTGCCAGCAGCCGACGGGAAGATCAGCCCCAGCATTTT. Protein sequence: CASSRREDQPQHF.